This T cell receptor (beta chain) was found in a study of shared clonotypes between healthy human individuals. Overall study: Donors were two women and a few men aged 18 to 49.

An assay was performed, and its level was deep. Every immunoSEQ plate was one replicate of a subset's evenly spread DNA. TCRdb's table, derived via immunoSEQ multiplex PCR, lists solely in-frame clones and lacks some. The sample contains 2.3 million or so clones, just over 90% of which appear only once. Germline V lookup: CDR1 SGHTA, CDR2 FQGNSA. The CDR3 extends over 15 amino acids. The ends lost 5 bases at V and 5 bases at J; junction bases unmatched: 9. Donors included only healthy HIV-negative adults lacking recent acute infections or vaccinations. Sequencing was done on a sample of naive CD4+ T cells from PBMCs. Described subset: CD45RA+ positively selected. The sequence came from a man younger than 30 in good health. Some clones in this sample may be carry-over from other donors' samples. The chain combines TRBV7-2 with TRBJ2-5, with 9 bases that match TRBD1. This chain's CDR3 is CASSLLTGGMETQYF. The CDR3 DNA reads TGTGCCAGCAGCCTCCTGACAGGGGGAATGGAGACCCAGTACTTC.